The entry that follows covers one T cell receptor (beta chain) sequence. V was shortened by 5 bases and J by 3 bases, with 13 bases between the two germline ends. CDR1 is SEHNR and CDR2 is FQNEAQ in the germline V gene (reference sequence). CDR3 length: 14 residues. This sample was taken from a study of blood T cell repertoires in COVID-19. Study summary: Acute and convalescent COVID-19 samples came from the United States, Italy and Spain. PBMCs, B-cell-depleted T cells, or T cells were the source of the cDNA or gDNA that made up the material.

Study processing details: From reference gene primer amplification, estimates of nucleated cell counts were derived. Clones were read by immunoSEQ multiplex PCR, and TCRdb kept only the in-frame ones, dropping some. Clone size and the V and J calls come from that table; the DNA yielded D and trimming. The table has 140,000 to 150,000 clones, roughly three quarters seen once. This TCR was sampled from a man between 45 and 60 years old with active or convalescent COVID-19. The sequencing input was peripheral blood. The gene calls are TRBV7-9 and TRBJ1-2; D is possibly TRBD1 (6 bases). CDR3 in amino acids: CASSPPGQYYGYTF. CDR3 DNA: TGTGCCAGCAGCCCCCCTGGACAGTACTATGGCTACACCTTC.